The 26 T cell receptor beta chains presented below share a single source sample, sequenced in a study of somatic mutations in cytotoxic T cells in rheumatoid arthritis. Clones were sequenced by immunoSEQ multiplex PCR, and TCRdb holds only the in-frame ones, with some missing. The sample contains 12,000 to 15,000 clones, about 80% of which appear only once. The sample consisted of CD8+ T cells sorted from blood. Every receptor here comes from an adult with rheumatoid arthritis.

The genes are TRBV4-1 and TRBJ1-3; D not certain. Germline CDR1 and CDR2: MGHRA and YSYEKL. This CDR3 has 21 residues. V was pared by 0 bases and J by 0 bases, with 24 bases between. For the CDR3, the DNA is TGCGCCAGCAGCCAAGAGCCCAACCGGGCCGGACGGCGTTACTCTGGAAACACCATATATTTT. It translates to CASSQEPNRAGRRYSGNTIYF.

This clone was recorded a few times. CDR3 sequence: CASSGTGNYGYTF. The CDR3, as DNA: TGTGCCAGCAGTGGGACAGGCAACTATGGCTACACCTTC. V usage is TRBV2 and J usage is TRBJ1-2, with 7 bases that match TRBD1. Looked up from germline, CDR1 is SNHLY and CDR2 is FYNNEI. CDR3 size: 13 residues. V shed 4 bases and J 2 bases; nucleotides not matched to a gene: 1.

The genes are TRBV27 and TRBJ1-1; D perhaps matches TRBD1 (5 bases). V was pared by 2 bases and J by 8 bases, with 18 bases between. CDR3 size: 15 residues. Germline-derived CDR1 and CDR2 are MNHEY and SMNVEV (reference sequence). Here the CDR3 reads CASSLTKTAASEAFF. CDR3 coding DNA: TGTGCCAGCAGTTTAACGAAGACAGCAGCATCGGAAGCTTTCTTT.

This sequence joins TRBV5-1 and TRBJ2-3, with 12 bases fitting TRBD2. The CDR3 is made up of 15 amino acids. From germline, CDR1 is SGHRS and CDR2 YFSETQ. V was clipped by 4 bases and J by 2 bases; unmatched bases: 2. DNA of the CDR3: TGCGCCAGCAGCAGGACTAGCGGGGACACAGATACGCAGTATTTT. This translates into CASSRTSGDTDTQYF. Combining the CDR3 with reference TRBV5-1 and TRBJ2-3 gives the whole variable domain KAGVTQTPRYLIKTRGQQVTLSCSPISGHRSVSWYQQTPGQGLQFLFEYFSETQRNKGNFPGRFSGRQFSNSRSEMNVSTLELGDSALYLCASSRTSGDTDTQYFGPGTRLTVL.

Turning to this clone: The germline gene is not matched at one end of the junction; a read error may be the cause. The chain uses TRBV7-6 and TRBJ2-7; D unresolved. In germline, CDR1 is SGHVS, CDR2 FNYEAQ. This CDR3 spans 13 amino acids. The CDR3 nucleotides read TGTGCCAGCAGCTTAGACAGCGAATACGGGCAGTACTTC. It yields the protein CASSLDSEYGQYF.

The rearrangement links TRBV7-6 to TRBJ1-2, with no clear D. Germline values: CDR1 SGHVS, CDR2 FNYEAQ. V was pared by 1 base and J by 2 bases, with 14 bases between. This CDR3 is 16 amino acids long. CDR3 loop: CASSLEVREVNYGYTF. The CDR3 DNA follows: TGTGCCAGCAGCTTAGAGGTCAGAGAAGTAAACTATGGCTACACCTTC.

The table lists this clone with a count of one. This chain joins TRBV28 and TRBJ1-3, with D perhaps TRBD1 (5 bases). The germline CDR1 and CDR2 sequences are MDHEN and SYDVKM. CDR3 length equals 15 residues. The germline V and J ends were trimmed by 3 bases and 0 bases, with 9 bases remaining between them. CDR3 bases: TGTGCCAGCAGTTTCATGGGGGGCTCTGGAAACACCATATATTTT. This translates into CASSFMGGSGNTIYF.

This chain connects TRBV7-2 to TRBJ1-5, with TRBD1 as a possible D gene (5 bases). This CDR3 contains 14 residues. Trimming stripped 1 base from V and 7 bases from J, with 11 bases between. Germline V gives CDR1 SGHTA, CDR2 FQGNSA. CDR3 DNA: TGTGCCAGCAGCTTAGGTCCTGGGACCCAGCCCCAGCATTTT. Its protein is CASSLGPGTQPQHF.

This clone was detected a few times. The chain employs TRBV7-9 and TRBJ1-6; a possible D gene is TRBD1 (5 bases). V lost 6 bases to trimming and J lost 6 bases, with 12 bases between them. The CDR3 runs 14 residues. Germline V gives CDR1 SEHNR, CDR2 FQNEAQ (reference sequence). The CDR3 DNA is TGTGCCAGCAGTATCGGGACTTCTAATTCACCCCTCCACTTT. Its translation: CASSIGTSNSPLHF.

This rearrangement joins TRBV14 to TRBJ2-1; 7 bases match TRBD2. V lost 3 bases, J lost 7 bases, and 6 bases stayed unmatched. Germline CDR1 and CDR2: SGHDN and FVKESK. The CDR3 spans 14 residues. The CDR3 nucleotides are TGTGCCAGCAGCCAGGTCGGGGGGAAAAATGAGCAGTTCTTC. Its protein is CASSQVGGKNEQFF.

The gene calls are TRBV27 and TRBJ1-3; possible D gene TRBD1, 6 bases. The CDR3 loop spans 14 amino acids. The V gene's germline CDR1 is MNHEY and CDR2 SMNVEV (reference sequence). Trimming shortened V by 5 bases and J by 4 bases, and 12 bases separated the two germline ends. CDR3 nucleotide sequence: TGTGCCAGCAGTGTCGGGACATTAGGAAACACCATATATTTT. This sequence encodes CASSVGTLGNTIYF.

This clone was seen a few times. The genes are TRBV5-1 and TRBJ2-7; no definite D call. Per the germline V gene, CDR1 is SGHRS and CDR2 is YFSETQ. The V end lost 2 bases, the J end lost 0 bases, and 6 bases lay between the germline ends. This CDR3 region has 13 residues. The CDR3 DNA sequence: TGCGCCAGCAGCTTAACGGGCTCCTACGAGCAGTACTTC. It translates to CASSLTGSYEQYF. Supplemented by reference TRBV5-1 and TRBJ2-7, the full variable domain reads KAGVTQTPRYLIKTRGQQVTLSCSPISGHRSVSWYQQTPGQGLQFLFEYFSETQRNKGNFPGRFSGRQFSNSRSEMNVSTLELGDSALYLCASSLTGSYEQYFGPGTRLTVT.

CDR3 nucleotide sequence: TGCGCCAGCAGCTTGGGAACAGGGGTTGGGGAAAAACTGTTTTTT. Its protein is CASSLGTGVGEKLFF. The V gene is TRBV5-1, the J gene TRBJ1-4, with TRBD1 identical over 7 bases. The CDR3 runs to 15 residues. Germline assignment: CDR1 SGHRS and CDR2 YFSETQ. The J segment lost 8 bases and the V segment lost 0 bases, leaving 7 bases of the junction unmatched.

The rearrangement uses TRBV5-1 and TRBJ1-1; D is unclear. Trimming shortened V by 0 bases and J by 0 bases, and 9 bases separated the two germline ends. Germline CDR1 and CDR2: SGHRS and YFSETQ. The CDR3 sequence is 15 residues long. The CDR3 sequence is CASSLVGSMNTEAFF. The CDR3, as DNA: TGCGCCAGCAGCTTGGTGGGCAGCATGAACACTGAAGCTTTCTTT. The whole variable domain, remainder taken from reference TRBV5-1 and TRBJ1-1, is KAGVTQTPRYLIKTRGQQVTLSCSPISGHRSVSWYQQTPGQGLQFLFEYFSETQRNKGNFPGRFSGRQFSNSRSEMNVSTLELGDSALYLCASSLVGSMNTEAFFGQGTRLTVV.

This chain links TRBV5-6 with TRBJ2-1; D is undetermined. V shed 2 bases and J shed 3 bases, with 6 bases lying between them. CDR1 is SGHDT, CDR2 YYEEEE, per germline. The length of the CDR3 is 13 residues. CDR3 amino acids: CASSLQNYNEQFF. The DNA for the CDR3 is TGTGCCAGCAGCTTACAGAACTACAATGAGCAGTTCTTC.

The V gene is TRBV30, the J gene TRBJ2-5, with 7 bases aligning to TRBD2. Looked up from germline, CDR1 is GTSNPN and CDR2 is SVGIG (reference sequence). The V and J ends lost 0 bases and 5 bases, in that order; junction bases with no gene match: 6. The length of the CDR3 is 14 residues. The CDR3: CAWSVLAGRETQYF. As DNA, the CDR3 is TGTGCCTGGAGTGTATTAGCGGGTCGGGAGACCCAGTACTTC.

A remark on this clone: The junction and the germline gene differ at one end; a read error may be behind it. The sample carries other DNA sequences with the same CDR3. V and J are TRBV13 and TRBJ1-2; D is perhaps TRBD1 (6 bases). The germline gives CDR1 PRHDT, CDR2 FYEKMQ (reference sequence). CDR3 length: 14 residues. The CDR3 reads CASSPTGSRYGYTF. The CDR3 nucleotides read TGCGCCAGCAGCCCGACAGGCTCACGCTATGGCTACACCTTC.

The chain employs TRBV7-9 and TRBJ2-7, with TRBD1 identical over 10 bases. V was clipped by 5 bases and J by 2 bases; unmatched bases: 9. The CDR3 runs 16 residues. In germline, CDR1 is SEHNR, CDR2 FQNEAQ (reference sequence). CDR3 sequence (DNA): TGTGCCAGCAGCGCAGCGACAGGACAGGGGGCCTACGAGCAGTACTTC. Amino acid sequence: CASSAATGQGAYEQYF.

The V gene is TRBV7-8, the J gene TRBJ2-3; 7 nucleotides align to TRBD1. The length of the CDR3 is 17 residues. The V gene's germline CDR1 is SGHVS and CDR2 FQNEAQ. The V gene end was trimmed by 0 bases and the J gene end by 2 bases; junction bases not matched to a gene: 8. CDR3 amino acids: CASSLARDSIFTDTQYF. Written as DNA, the CDR3 is TGTGCCAGCAGCTTAGCGAGGGACAGCATATTCACAGATACGCAGTATTTT.

In this sample, this clone is medium-sized (0.01 to 0.1%). The genes are TRBV11-3 and TRBJ2-2; D is unclear. This CDR3 is 15 amino acids long. V lost 3 bases and J lost 1, with 9 bases in between. Germline V CDR1 and CDR2: SGHNT, YENEEA. This chain's CDR3 is CASSFSRGNTGELFF. CDR3 nucleotides: TGTGCCAGCAGCTTTTCAAGAGGGAACACCGGGGAGCTGTTTTTT.

J is TRBJ2-1 and V is TRBV7-9, with D tentatively TRBD1 or TRBD2 (6 bases each). Germline assignment: CDR1 SEHNR and CDR2 FQNEAQ (reference sequence). CDR3 length: 15 amino acids. V lost 4 bases, J lost 6 bases, and 16 bases lay in between. CDR3 loop: CASSWQGRSGNEQFF. The DNA of the CDR3 is TGTGCCAGCAGCTGGCAGGGGAGGTCTGGCAATGAGCAGTTCTTC.

This rearrangement joins TRBV27 to TRBJ2-5; TRBD1 aligns across 9 bases. Germline trimming cut 6 bases from V and 9 bases from J; bases unmatched to any gene: 11. The CDR3 is made up of 14 amino acids. The germline CDR1 and CDR2 sequences are MNHEY and SMNVEV (reference sequence). The CDR3 sequence: CASRPGQGHGAQYF. In nucleotides, the CDR3 is TGTGCCAGCAGGCCGGGACAGGGACATGGGGCCCAGTACTTC.

The chain employs TRBV19 and TRBJ2-1, with D possibly matching TRBD2 (6 bases). The CDR3 is made up of 15 amino acids. The V gene lost 6 bases and the J gene lost 4 bases, with 16 bases spanning the gap. Germline V lookup: CDR1 LNHDA, CDR2 SQIVND (reference sequence). The CDR3 DNA reads TGTGCCAGTAGCCAAAGTCATGCGGGGTACAATGAGCAGTTCTTC. It is translated as CASSQSHAGYNEQFF.

The V call is TRBV4-1, the J call TRBJ1-2; maybe TRBD1 (5 bases). This CDR3 region has 15 residues. CDR1 is MGHRA, CDR2 YSYEKL, per germline. The V end lost 2 bases, the J end lost 8 bases, and 18 bases lay between the germline ends. The CDR3 loop reads CASSQRVGDLGGYTF. CDR3 DNA: TGCGCCAGCAGCCAAAGGGTTGGGGACCTGGGGGGCTACACCTTC.

Only one count was recorded for this clone. V and J are TRBV28 and TRBJ1-3; 7 bases agree with TRBD1. This CDR3 spans 16 amino acids. Per germline, CDR1 MDHEN and CDR2 SYDVKM. V lost 5 bases to trimming and J lost 3 bases; unmatched junction nucleotides: 10. CDR3: CASSRATGYGGNTIYF. For the CDR3, the DNA is TGTGCCAGCAGTCGCGCGACAGGGTATGGTGGAAACACCATATATTTT.

The V gene is TRBV7-9, the J gene TRBJ2-7; 8 positions agree with TRBD2. The V and J ends lost 5 bases and 4 bases, in that order; junction bases with no gene match: 4. The CDR3 covers 13 residues. Germline CDR1 SEHNR, CDR2 FQNEAQ (reference sequence). CDR3 coding DNA: TGTGCCAGCAGCGGGACTAGGCGGTACGAGCAGTACTTC. Protein: CASSGTRRYEQYF.